The 23 T cell receptor beta chains below come from one sample, sequenced in a study of blood T cell repertoires in COVID-19. Profiling relied on immunoSEQ multiplex PCR, and the TCRdb table lists in-frame clones only, not all of them. The sample shows about 240,000 clones, 86% of them seen only once. Sequencing input: peripheral blood. The origin of the receptors is a man older than 75 with acute or convalescent COVID-19.

In DNA, the CDR3 is TGTGCCAGCAGCCAAGAACTCCCCGAGACCCAGTACTTC. Translated, it gives CASSQELPETQYF. This rearrangement joins TRBV3-1 (or the pseudogene TRBV3-2) to TRBJ2-5; D is unclear. Germline V gene lookup returns CDR1 LGHDT and CDR2 YNNKEL (reference sequence). The CDR3 extends over 13 amino acids. Trimming took 0 bases from V and 5 from J, leaving 7 bases between them.

This chain connects TRBV29-1 to TRBJ2-7; 9 bases line up with TRBD2. Germline V CDR1 and CDR2: SQVTM, ANQGSEA. This CDR3 contains 14 residues. V lost 5 bases to trimming and J lost 0 bases; unmatched junction nucleotides: 5. CDR3 loop: CSVSGGHSSYEQYF. CDR3 in DNA: TGCAGCGTTAGCGGGGGGCACAGCTCCTACGAGCAGTACTTC.

The J gene is TRBJ2-1, the V gene TRBV5-5; 7 nucleotides align to TRBD2. CDR1 and CDR2 from the germline V gene are SGHKS and YYEKEE (reference sequence). The CDR3 covers 15 residues. V shed 1 base, J shed 3 bases, and the junction held 4 bases outside the gene matches. DNA for the CDR3: TGTGCCAGCAGCTTGTTGGGGGGGAACTACAATGAGCAGTTCTTC. This gives the protein CASSLLGGNYNEQFF.

The CDR3 here is CASSRVGQGYTEAFF. The CDR3 nucleotides are TGCGCCAGCAGCCGCGTGGGGCAAGGGTACACTGAAGCTTTCTTT. The genes are TRBV4-1 and TRBJ1-1; weak D call: TRBD1 (5 bases). V lost 4 bases and J lost 3, with 15 bases in between. This CDR3 contains 15 residues. In germline, CDR1 is MGHRA, CDR2 YSYEKL.

This clone came up a few times. The chain couples TRBV19 to TRBJ1-6, with TRBD1 matching over 7 bases. The germline V gene has CDR1 LNHDA and CDR2 SQIVND (reference sequence). The CDR3 runs 19 residues. Unmatched junction bases numbered 13, after V lost 5 bases and J lost 0 bases. The CDR3 DNA sequence: TGTGCCAGTAGTCAGTACGCACAGGGGATGAGCTCCTATAATTCACCCCTCCACTTT. Translation: CASSQYAQGMSSYNSPLHF.

This sequence joins TRBV10-3 and TRBJ2-2, with D perhaps matching TRBD1 (5 bases). CDR3 length: 12 residues. Deletions cut 10 bases from V and 6 bases from J, with 12 bases between. CDR1 and CDR2 from the germline V gene are ENHRY and SYGVKD. CDR3 region: CATSKGAGELFF. CDR3 nucleotides: TGTGCCACCTCCAAAGGGGCCGGGGAGCTGTTTTTT.

The CDR3 loop is CASSQKQGFTEAFF. The CDR3 region has the DNA TGTGCCAGCTCTCAGAAACAGGGGTTTACTGAAGCTTTCTTT. This chain joins TRBV18 and TRBJ1-1; 7 bases map to TRBD1. The V segment lost 6 bases and the J segment 5 bases; nucleotides outside the gene matches: 9. CDR3 size: 14 residues. The V gene's germline CDR1 is KGHSH and CDR2 LQKENI.

This clone came up a few times. The gene calls are TRBV5-1 and TRBJ2-1; 7 nucleotides align to TRBD2. The length of the CDR3 is 15 residues. The ends lost 4 bases at V and 6 bases at J; junction bases unmatched: 10. CDR1 is SGHRS, CDR2 YFSETQ, per germline. CDR3: CASSVRDYRLNEQFF. The CDR3, as DNA: TGCGCCAGCAGCGTCCGGGACTACCGACTCAATGAGCAGTTCTTC. Based on the CDR3 plus reference TRBV5-1 and TRBJ2-1, the full variable domain is KAGVTQTPRYLIKTRGQQVTLSCSPISGHRSVSWYQQTPGQGLQFLFEYFSETQRNKGNFPGRFSGRQFSNSRSEMNVSTLELGDSALYLCASSVRDYRLNEQFFGPGTRLTVL.

This clone came up a few times. The chain carries TRBV10-3 and TRBJ2-1; TRBD2 might be the D (6 bases). The V end was cut by 4 bases, the J end by 2 bases, with 18 bases between. Germline V CDR1 and CDR2: ENHRY, SYGVKD. The CDR3 loop spans 17 amino acids. The CDR3 spells CAISGATIAAAYNEQFF. CDR3 sequence (DNA): TGTGCCATCAGTGGTGCGACAATAGCGGCTGCCTACAATGAGCAGTTCTTC.

The genes are TRBV15 and TRBJ2-2; 7 bases map to TRBD1. Germline values: CDR1 LNHNV, CDR2 YYDKDF (reference sequence). This CDR3 comprises 13 residues. With 6 bases clipped from V and 9 bases from J, the junction kept 7 bases outside the gene matches. CDR3 residues: CATSEGQYRELFF. The CDR3 region has the DNA TGTGCCACCAGTGAGGGACAGTATAGGGAGCTGTTTTTT. The variable domain in full, with the rest retrieved from reference TRBV15 and TRBJ2-2, is DAMVIQNPRYQVTQFGKPVTLSCSQTLNHNVMYWYQQKSSQAPKLLFHYYDKDFNNEADTPDNFQSRRPNTSFCFLDIRSPGLGDTAMYLCATSEGQYRELFFGEGSRLTVL.

The V call is TRBV19, the J call TRBJ1-5; weak D call: TRBD1 (5 bases). The V gene's germline CDR1 is LNHDA and CDR2 SQIVND (reference sequence). This CDR3 comprises 15 residues. Trimming left V 3 bases short and J 6 bases short, with 15 bases between. CDR3 in DNA: TGTGCCAGTAGTATCAGTCAGGGCGAAGGTCAGCCCCAGCATTTT. Translation gives CASSISQGEGQPQHF.

This clone was counted between two and nine times. V gene TRBV28 combines with J gene TRBJ1-6; no firm D call. V was cut by 4 bases and J by 0 bases, with 16 bases left in between. Germline CDR1 is MDHEN and CDR2 is SYDVKM. The CDR3 totals 18 residues. This CDR3 reads CASSSPLGGSSYNSPLHF. CDR3 bases: TGTGCCAGCAGTTCCCCCCTGGGCGGGAGCTCCTATAATTCACCCCTCCACTTT.

The rearrangement joins TRBV2 to TRBJ2-5; 7 bases are shared with TRBD1. Trimming at V came to 7 bases and at J to 1 base, leaving 3 bases not matched to a gene. This CDR3 has 13 amino acids. The germline gives CDR1 SNHLY, CDR2 FYNNEI. The CDR3 nucleotides read TGTGCCAGCAAACGGGACAGCCAAGAGACCCAGTACTTC. This gives the protein CASKRDSQETQYF.

Here the CDR3 reads CASSRDRSNEKLFF. Here the CDR3 DNA reads TGTGCCAGTAGTAGGGACAGGAGTAATGAAAAACTGTTTTTT. The V call is TRBV19, the J call TRBJ1-4, with 8 bases aligning to TRBD1. This CDR3 region has 14 residues. Germline CDR1 and CDR2: LNHDA and SQIVND (reference sequence). J gave up 4 bases and V 4 bases, and 2 bases lay outside the gene matches. Looking up the rest from reference TRBV19 and TRBJ1-4 gives the full variable domain: DGGITQSPKYLFRKEGQNVTLSCEQNLNHDAMYWYRQDPGQGLRLIYYSQIVNDFQKGDIAEGYSVSREKKESFPLTVTSAQKNPTAFYLCASSRDRSNEKLFFGSGTQLSVL.

The chain has TRBV19 and TRBJ1-2, with TRBD1 as a possible D gene (6 bases). Germline-derived CDR1 and CDR2 are LNHDA and SQIVND (reference sequence). This CDR3 is 13 amino acids long. The V gene lost 9 bases and the J gene lost 4 bases, with 15 bases spanning the gap. CDR3 protein: CASTTGLGYGYTF. CDR3 in DNA: TGTGCCAGCACTACAGGGCTCGGCTATGGCTACACCTTC.

The rearrangement uses TRBV7-3 and TRBJ2-3, with 8 bases identical to TRBD1. CDR1 and CDR2 from the germline V gene are SGHTA and FQGTGA. This CDR3 has 15 amino acids. With 5 bases clipped from V and 5 bases from J, the junction kept 9 bases outside the gene matches. CDR3 in amino acids: CASSPWTGRGDTQYF. The CDR3 DNA sequence: TGTGCCAGCAGCCCGTGGACAGGGCGAGGAGATACGCAGTATTTT.

The V and J genes are TRBV12-3 or TRBV12-4 and TRBJ1-1; D gene uncertain. Trimming took off 2 bases at V and 8 bases at J, with 12 bases between the two ends. The CDR3 totals 13 residues. The CDR3 DNA reads as TGTGCCAGCAGTTTATTTGAAGGAGGGGAAGCTTTCTTT. Translating gives CASSLFEGGEAFF.

This sequence joins TRBV5-6 and TRBJ2-7, with 14 bases aligning to TRBD2. V dropped 4 bases and J dropped 7; count of bases not matched to a gene: 7. Looked up from germline, CDR1 is SGHDT and CDR2 is YYEEEE. The CDR3 runs 15 residues. The CDR3 sequence is CASSKGLAGVFEQYF. The CDR3 DNA is TGTGCCAGCAGCAAGGGACTAGCGGGAGTATTTGAGCAGTACTTC.

The rearrangement joins TRBV6-1 to TRBJ1-2, with a possible D match to TRBD1 (5 bases). Trimming took 3 bases from V and 6 from J, leaving 11 bases between them. The CDR3 is made up of 13 amino acids. Per germline, CDR1 MNHNS and CDR2 SASEGT. CDR3 protein: CASSEGWGDGYTF. In DNA form, the CDR3 reads TGTGCCAGCAGTGAGGGTTGGGGGGATGGCTACACCTTC.

The rearrangement uses TRBV2 and TRBJ1-4; D remains ambiguous. The CDR3 sequence is 16 residues long. CDR1 is SNHLY and CDR2 is FYNNEI in the germline V gene. Trimming pared 3 bases from V and 5 bases from J, leaving 16 bases between. In DNA form, the CDR3 reads TGTGCCAGCAGTGATACGGCAGGCCAGATAAATGAAAAACTGTTTTTT. It yields the protein CASSDTAGQINEKLFF.

For the CDR3, the DNA is TGTGCCAGCAGTTTCTCTGAAGAGACCCAGTACTTC. It translates to CASSFSEETQYF. The chain employs TRBV2 and TRBJ2-5; D unresolved. Germline loops: CDR1 SNHLY, CDR2 FYNNEI. This CDR3 is built from 12 residues. Trimming removed 5 bases from V and 3 bases from J, with 7 bases in between. Supplemented by reference TRBV2 and TRBJ2-5, the full variable domain reads EPEVTQTPSHQVTQMGQEVILRCVPISNHLYFYWYRQILGQKVEFLVSFYNNEISEKSEIFDDQFSVERPDGSNFTLKIRSTKLEDSAMYFCASSFSEETQYFGPGTRLLVL.

This sequence joins TRBV5-5 and TRBJ2-3; 7 bases align to TRBD1. CDR1 and CDR2 (germline): SGHKS, YYEKEE (reference sequence). The CDR3 spans 13 residues. Trimming took 5 bases from V and 6 from J; bases not matched to a gene: 6. The CDR3 DNA follows: TGTGCCAGCAGATCCACAGGGGCGGATACGCAGTATTTT. Residues: CASRSTGADTQYF.

The chain carries TRBV6-5 and TRBJ2-1; no definite D call. The CDR3 is 15 amino acids. CDR1 is MNHEY, CDR2 SVGAGI, per germline. V was trimmed by 6 bases and J by 0 bases, leaving 12 bases between them. CDR3 sequence reads: CASRGSTHSYNEQFF. As DNA, the CDR3 is TGTGCCAGCAGAGGTAGCACCCACTCCTACAATGAGCAGTTCTTC.